This entry features one T cell receptor (beta chain) sequence. Its cognate antigen is unknown. This sample was included in a study of OX40 agonist ivuxolimab in advanced cancers. On the study more broadly: Hepatocellular carcinoma, melanoma, renal cell or head and neck cancer was diagnosed in the dose-escalation patients. With a range of roughly 20 to 85, age averaged approximately 55 years, and 75% to 90% were male.

Measured with immunoSEQ multiplex PCR; TCRdb has only the in-frame clones, and not every one. The sample records 90,000 to 130,000 clones, around 90% being singletons. General study results and limits: Patients who responded partially at 0.1-3.0 mg/kg showed clonal expansion ranking among the lowest. Mean expanded clone counts were higher in CD8+ than CD4+ T cells.

The source material was CD4+ or CD8+ T cells sorted from blood, sampled in a trial of the OX40 agonist ivuxolimab. This receptor was identified in an adult with an advanced solid tumor such as melanoma, head and neck, liver or kidney cancer.

The CDR3 coding sequence is TGTGCCAGCAGGCGAAGTGGCGGGAGGATAGATACGCAGTATTTT. Protein product: CASRRSGGRIDTQYF. The rearrangement joins TRBV5-8 to TRBJ2-3; 8 bases line up with TRBD2. Germline lookup yields CDR1 SGHTS and CDR2 YDEGEE. The V segment lost 5 bases and the J segment 5 bases; nucleotides outside the gene matches: 10. This CDR3 spans 15 amino acids.